The clone carrying this TCR beta chain has just a few counts. The antigen is not known. TCRdb re-called the 5' RACE reads with MiXCR, one entry per CDR3 protein. The sample lists hundreds of thousands of distinct CDR3 sequences, about 20% occurring once. The CDR3 spans 15 residues. V gave up 6 bases and J gave up 6 bases; unmatched junction bases: 8. This specimen belongs to a study of T-cell memory formation after mild COVID-19. Study-level results: Clones that contracted clustered mainly in CM and EM if CD4+ and in EMRA if CD8+. That cross-reactive memory joined was suggested by some responding clones appearing in pre-infection memory.

The J gene is TRBJ2-4, the V gene TRBV12-3 or TRBV12-4, with TRBD1 identical over 10 bases. The specimen sequenced was PBMCs or a T cell subset sorted from them (not recorded which). This TCR was recovered from an adult woman who had mild COVID-19 (a few samples of this study predate the infection). Cell type and time point are not known. The CDR3 DNA follows: TGTGCCAGCAGCGCCGGGACAGGGGATGGAAACATTCAGTACTTC. Its protein is CASSAGTGDGNIQYF.